Detailed here is one TCR beta chain. Germline V CDR1 and CDR2: LGHDT, YNNKEL (reference sequence). The V gene end was trimmed by 4 bases and the J gene end by 8 bases; junction bases not matched to a gene: 13. The CDR3 contains 16 residues. This entry is derived from a study of T cell repertoires in cytomegalovirus infection. About the study: Both a matching HLA type and CMV infection were indicated by public TCR beta signatures.

From the reads, TCRdb called clonotypes with MiXCR, one entry per CDR3 protein. This sample has about 300,000 distinct CDR3 sequences, with 8% to 10% found just once. The source of this sequence is a human donor in good health (CMV status not recorded). Some clones in this sample may be carry-over from other donors' samples. The sample comprised PBMCs. The gene calls are TRBV3-1 and TRBJ2-2; 7 bases line up with TRBD2. For the CDR3, the DNA is TGTGCCAGCAGCCCCCACCGTGCAGCGGGGTCAGGGGAGCTGTTTTTT. It encodes CASSPHRAAGSGELFF.